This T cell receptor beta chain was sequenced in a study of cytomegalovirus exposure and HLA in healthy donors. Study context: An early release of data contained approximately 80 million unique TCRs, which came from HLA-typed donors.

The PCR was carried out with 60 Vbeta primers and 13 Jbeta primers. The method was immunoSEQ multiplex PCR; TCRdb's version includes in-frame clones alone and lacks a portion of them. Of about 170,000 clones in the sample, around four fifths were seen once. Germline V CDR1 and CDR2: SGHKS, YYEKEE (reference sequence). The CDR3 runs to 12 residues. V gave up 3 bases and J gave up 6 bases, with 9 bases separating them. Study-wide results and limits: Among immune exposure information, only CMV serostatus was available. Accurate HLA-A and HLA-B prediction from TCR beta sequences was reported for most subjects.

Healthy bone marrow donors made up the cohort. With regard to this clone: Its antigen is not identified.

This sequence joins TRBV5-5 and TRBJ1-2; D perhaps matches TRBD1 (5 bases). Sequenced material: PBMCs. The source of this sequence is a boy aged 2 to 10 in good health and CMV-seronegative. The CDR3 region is CASSSSGDGYTF. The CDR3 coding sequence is TGTGCCAGCAGCTCATCGGGGGATGGCTACACCTTC.